This TCR beta chain was profiled in a study of T-cell reconstitution after alpha-beta-depleted transplantation in children. Notes on the study in general: Reports say that about two months after transplant, the alpha-beta T cells came out of several hundred graft clones that had expanded. From newly produced T cells came most of the T-cell counts and diversity one year after transplant. There were some patients whose high TCRbeta diversity at day 60 came from surviving recipient T cells and thymic progenitors.

During its preparation, the TCRbeta library received unique molecular identifiers. Each CDR3 protein is one row after TCRdb ran MiXCR on the PCR reads. The sample shows about 980,000 distinct CDR3 sequences, about 29% of them seen only once. Details on this clonotype: The antigen is undetermined.

The source is a boy under two years old who had a stem cell transplant for SCID, so the T cells may come from the graft donor. The sample was PBMCs, mostly from graft donor cells, taken 360 days after TCRalphabeta/CD19-depleted stem cell transplant.

As DNA, the CDR3 is TGCAGCGTGGAACAGGTGAACACTGAAGCTTTCTTT. Protein product: CSVEQVNTEAFF. The V gene is TRBV29-1, the J gene TRBJ1-1, with D possibly matching TRBD1 (5 bases). Germline V gives CDR1 SQVTM, CDR2 ANQGSEA. V was clipped by 6 bases and J by 0 bases, with 8 bases between them. The CDR3 extends over 12 amino acids.